This T cell receptor beta chain was documented in a study of cytomegalovirus exposure and HLA in healthy donors. PCR was performed using 60 Vbeta and 13 Jbeta primers. TCRdb's table, derived via immunoSEQ multiplex PCR, lists solely in-frame clones and lacks some. The repertoire holds approximately 170,000 clones, with roughly four fifths as singletons. In its sample, this clone was seen once. CDR1 is SGHNT, CDR2 YYREEE, per germline (reference sequence). Trimming removed 2 bases at V and 1 base at J, with 7 bases between. This CDR3 is built from 13 residues. This chain links TRBV5-4 with TRBJ2-7; the D gene is possibly TRBD2 (6 bases). The specimen was PBMCs. This clonotype was obtained from a woman aged 25 to 39 in good health and CMV-seropositive. CDR3 amino acids: CASSFGSSYEQYF. The CDR3 DNA follows: TGTGCCAGCAGCTTCGGGAGTTCCTACGAGCAGTACTTC.